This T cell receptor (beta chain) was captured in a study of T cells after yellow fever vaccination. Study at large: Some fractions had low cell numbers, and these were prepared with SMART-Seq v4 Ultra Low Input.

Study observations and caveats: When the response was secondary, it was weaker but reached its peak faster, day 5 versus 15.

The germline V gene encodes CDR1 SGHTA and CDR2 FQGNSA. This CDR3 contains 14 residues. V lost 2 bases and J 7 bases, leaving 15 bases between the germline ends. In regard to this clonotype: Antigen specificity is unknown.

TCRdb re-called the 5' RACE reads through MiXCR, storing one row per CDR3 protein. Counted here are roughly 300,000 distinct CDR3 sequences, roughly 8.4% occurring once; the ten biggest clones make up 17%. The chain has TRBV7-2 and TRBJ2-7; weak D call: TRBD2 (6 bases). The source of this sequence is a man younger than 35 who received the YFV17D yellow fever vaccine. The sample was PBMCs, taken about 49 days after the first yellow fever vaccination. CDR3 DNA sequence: TGTGCCAGCAGCTTACGGGGGACCTATAGGGAGCAGTACTTC. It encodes CASSLRGTYREQYF.